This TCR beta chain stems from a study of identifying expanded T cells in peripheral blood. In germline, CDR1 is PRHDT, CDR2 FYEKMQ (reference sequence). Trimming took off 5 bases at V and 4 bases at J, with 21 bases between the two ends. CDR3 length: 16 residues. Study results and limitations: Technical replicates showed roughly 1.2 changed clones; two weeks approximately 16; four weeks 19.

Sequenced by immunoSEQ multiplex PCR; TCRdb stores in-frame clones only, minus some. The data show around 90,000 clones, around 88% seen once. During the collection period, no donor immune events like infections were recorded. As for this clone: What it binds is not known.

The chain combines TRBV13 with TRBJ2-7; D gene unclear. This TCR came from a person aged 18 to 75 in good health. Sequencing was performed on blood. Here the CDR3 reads CASSPTMLRKGYEQYF. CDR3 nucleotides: TGTGCCAGCAGCCCAACCATGCTAAGGAAGGGATACGAGCAGTACTTC.